The 14 T cell receptor beta chains below come from one sample, sequenced in a study of cytotoxic CD8 clonotypes in ibrutinib-treated CLL. Clones were read by immunoSEQ multiplex PCR, and TCRdb kept only the in-frame ones, dropping some. The sample lists approximately 130,000 clones; 84% were seen once. The specimen was PBMCs, collected after 24 months of ibrutinib treatment. The receptors come from a human donor with chronic lymphocytic leukemia.

This clone was counted once. V gene TRBV5-1 combines with J gene TRBJ1-2, with no clear D. The CDR3 sequence is 15 residues long. V was clipped by 0 bases and J by 6 bases, with 15 bases between them. Germline assignment: CDR1 SGHRS and CDR2 YFSETQ. DNA of the CDR3: TGCGCCAGCAGCTTGGAGTATGGGCCGACGGATGGCTACACCTTC. This gives the protein CASSLEYGPTDGYTF.

This chain uses TRBV28 with TRBJ2-3; TRBD2 is a possible D gene (5 bases). This CDR3 has 13 amino acids. Germline values: CDR1 MDHEN, CDR2 SYDVKM. Trimming shortened V by 6 bases and J by 5 bases, and 12 bases separated the two germline ends. CDR3 region: CASSHSGKDTQYF. The CDR3 nucleotides read TGTGCCAGCAGCCATTCCGGGAAAGATACGCAGTATTTT.

The gene calls are TRBV27 and TRBJ2-7, with a possible D match to TRBD2 (6 bases). Germline-derived CDR1 and CDR2 are MNHEY and SMNVEV (reference sequence). The V gene lost 5 bases and the J gene lost 6 bases, with 20 bases spanning the gap. This CDR3 is 15 amino acids long. This CDR3 reads CASSDSPPKRAEQYF. In DNA form, the CDR3 reads TGTGCCAGCAGTGACTCCCCCCCCAAGCGGGCCGAGCAGTACTTC.

The CDR3 loop reads CASSPQRRAAEAFF. CDR3 nucleotide sequence: TGTGCCAGCAGCCCCCAAAGGAGGGCTGCTGAAGCTTTCTTT. V gene TRBV7-2 combines with J gene TRBJ1-1; D gene ambiguous. Germline V gene lookup returns CDR1 SGHTA and CDR2 FQGNSA. This CDR3 has 14 residues. The germline V and J ends were trimmed by 5 bases and 6 bases, with 16 bases remaining between them.

This clone was seen only once. The chain has TRBV7-8 and TRBJ2-3; D is possibly TRBD1 or TRBD2 (5 bases each). This CDR3 has 17 residues. V was cut by 2 bases and J by 0 bases, with 15 bases left in between. Looked up from germline, CDR1 is SGHVS and CDR2 is FQNEAQ. The CDR3 loop reads CASSLSTGQGSTDTQYF. In DNA, the CDR3 is TGTGCCAGCAGCTTATCAACGGGGCAGGGTAGCACAGATACGCAGTATTTT. Full variable domain (outside the CDR3, taken from reference TRBV7-8 and TRBJ2-3): GAGVSQSPRYKVAKRGQDVALRCDPISGHVSLFWYQQALGQGPEFLTYFQNEAQLDKSGLPSDRFFAERPEGSVSTLKIQRTQQEDSAVYLCASSLSTGQGSTDTQYFGPGTRLTVL.

The chain carries TRBV6-5 and TRBJ2-3; 8 bases agree with TRBD2. The CDR3 has 13 amino acids. V was pared by 7 bases and J by 9 bases, with 9 bases of the junction left unmatched. CDR1 is MNHEY and CDR2 is SVGAGI in the germline V gene. For the CDR3, the DNA is TGTGCCAGCATCGCGCCCGGGGGGGGGACGCAGTATTTT. Translation: CASIAPGGGTQYF.

The V call is TRBV5-6, the J call TRBJ2-5; a possible D gene is TRBD2 (5 bases). Germline V gene data show CDR1 as SGHDT and CDR2 as YYEEEE. The CDR3 has 14 amino acids. The germline V and J ends were trimmed by 5 bases and 4 bases, with 15 bases remaining between them. This chain's CDR3 is CASRSTGEGETQYF. CDR3 DNA: TGTGCCAGCAGATCCACCGGGGAAGGAGAGACCCAGTACTTC.

The gene calls are TRBV19 and TRBJ1-6; the D is unclear. V was cut by 8 bases and J by 7 bases, with 9 bases left in between. Germline loops: CDR1 LNHDA, CDR2 SQIVND (reference sequence). This CDR3 comprises 12 residues. The CDR3 region is CASRIGNSPLHF. The DNA for the CDR3 is TGTGCCAGTCGAATAGGAAATTCACCCCTCCACTTT.

This chain connects TRBV7-9 to TRBJ2-3; D is unclear. The CDR3 contains 15 residues. The V and J ends lost 2 bases and 2 bases respectively, with 11 bases between them. The germline gives CDR1 SEHNR, CDR2 FQNEAQ (reference sequence). CDR3 DNA sequence: TGTGCCAGCAGCTTAACCCAAGCCCACACAGATACGCAGTATTTT. Residues: CASSLTQAHTDTQYF.

V and J are TRBV7-2 and TRBJ2-3; 12 nucleotides align to TRBD2. After removal of 3 bases from V and 1 base from J, the junction contained 5 bases not matched to a gene. Germline-derived CDR1 and CDR2 are SGHTA and FQGNSA. This CDR3 region has 17 residues. CDR3 region: CASSFLAGGPGTDTQYF. CDR3 sequence (DNA): TGTGCCAGCAGCTTTCTAGCGGGGGGGCCGGGCACAGATACGCAGTATTTT. Variable domain in full (rest from reference TRBV7-2 and TRBJ2-3): GAGVSQSPSNKVTEKGKDVELRCDPISGHTALYWYRQSLGQGLEFLIYFQGNSAPDKSGLPSDRFSAERTGGSVSTLTIQRTQQEDSAVYLCASSFLAGGPGTDTQYFGPGTRLTVL.

This clone was detected once. The J gene is TRBJ1-2, the V gene TRBV6-5, with a weak D call TRBD1 (5 bases). Germline assignment: CDR1 MNHEY and CDR2 SVGAGI. This CDR3 has 13 residues. Trimming took off 2 bases at V and 4 bases at J, with 8 bases between the two ends. The CDR3 DNA follows: TGTGCCAGCAGTTACGGGGCAGTCTATGGCTACACCTTC. Its protein is CASSYGAVYGYTF.

This chain joins TRBV5-6 and TRBJ1-1; D is uncertain. Germline CDR1 is SGHDT and CDR2 is YYEEEE. CDR3 length equals 16 residues. Trimming stripped 6 bases from V and 2 bases from J, with 20 bases between. The CDR3 is CASKPERARSNTEAFF. The CDR3, as DNA: TGTGCCAGCAAACCCGAGAGGGCGCGAAGTAACACTGAAGCTTTCTTT.

The chain uses TRBV6-6 and TRBJ2-7; unclear D gene. The CDR3 has 11 amino acids. CDR1 and CDR2 (germline): MNHNY, SVGAGI (reference sequence). V was trimmed by 5 bases and J by 7 bases, leaving 9 bases between them. CDR3 DNA: TGTGCCAGCAGTCAACAACTAGAGCAGTACTTC. This sequence encodes CASSQQLEQYF.

The CDR3 spells CASSLGHQRPYEQYF. DNA of the CDR3: TGTGCCAGCAGCTTAGGACACCAGCGACCCTACGAGCAGTACTTC. The rearrangement joins TRBV7-9 to TRBJ2-7; no firm D call. The CDR3 spans 15 residues. V dropped 1 base and J dropped 2 bases, with 12 bases sitting between them. The germline CDR1 and CDR2 sequences are SEHNR and FQNEAQ (reference sequence).